The 19 T cell receptor beta chains given below trace back to one sample, sequenced in a study of cytomegalovirus exposure and HLA in healthy donors. Both 60 Vbeta primers and 13 Jbeta primers went into the PCR. TCRdb keeps only in-frame clones here, not all; method: immunoSEQ multiplex PCR. The sample holds about 180,000 clones, about four fifths seen once. What was sequenced was PBMCs. Source of these receptors: a boy aged 2-15 years in good health and CMV-seronegative.

This clone was counted between two and nine times. This chain connects TRBV6-1 to TRBJ1-4; 7 bases match TRBD1. This CDR3 has 13 residues. V dropped 6 bases and J dropped 8; count of bases not matched to a gene: 6. Germline V lookup: CDR1 MNHNS, CDR2 SASEGT. CDR3 region: CASRDDRVEKLFF. In DNA, the CDR3 is TGTGCCAGCAGAGATGACAGGGTAGAAAAACTGTTTTTT.

The chain is built from TRBV6-5 and TRBJ2-5, with a tentative D call TRBD2 (5 bases). The J call is doubtful: the DNA matches TRBJ2-7 better. Germline CDR1 reads MNHEY; CDR2 reads SVGAGI. The CDR3 spans 13 residues. In nucleotides, the CDR3 is TGTGCCAGCAGTTACCAGGAGGCCACCGAGCAGTACTTC. Its protein is CASSYQEATEQYF.

The chain couples TRBV6-6 to TRBJ2-7, with a weak D call TRBD1 (6 bases). The CDR3 spans 14 residues. Trimming took 7 bases from V and 2 from J, leaving 15 bases between them. Germline CDR1 MNHNY, CDR2 SVGAGI (reference sequence). In nucleotides, the CDR3 is TGTGCCAGCACCCGCAGGGGAGACACCTACGAGCAGTACTTC. Translating it yields CASTRRGDTYEQYF.

The genes are TRBV25-1 and TRBJ2-2; 7 bases are a match to TRBD2. CDR1 and CDR2 from the germline V gene are MGHDK and SYGVNS. V lost 4 bases, J lost 3 bases, and 5 bases stayed unmatched. This CDR3 comprises 15 residues. The CDR3 region is CASSAGLSYTGELFF. The CDR3 region has the DNA TGTGCCAGCAGTGCGGGACTATCCTACACCGGGGAGCTGTTTTTT.

The rearrangement joins TRBV27 to TRBJ1-5, with D possibly matching TRBD1 (5 bases). This CDR3 is built from 17 residues. The germline V and J ends were trimmed by 5 bases and 0 bases, with 17 bases remaining between them. Germline CDR1 is MNHEY and CDR2 is SMNVEV (reference sequence). The CDR3 DNA is TGTGCCAGCAGTCCCTTTGGGGCAGCCTATAGCAATCAGCCCCAGCATTTT. It specifies CASSPFGAAYSNQPQHF.

The V call is TRBV5-1, the J call TRBJ1-1; D is unclear. This CDR3 is 14 amino acids long. The V gene lost 0 bases and the J gene lost 1 base, with 7 bases spanning the gap. Germline CDR1 and CDR2: SGHRS and YFSETQ. This chain's CDR3 is CASSLVGPNTEAFF. CDR3 DNA: TGCGCCAGCAGCTTGGTTGGGCCGAACACTGAAGCTTTCTTT.

The genes are TRBV7-9 and TRBJ2-5; D perhaps matches TRBD2 (5 bases). The J call is doubtful: the DNA matches TRBJ2-7 better. Germline V gene lookup returns CDR1 SEHNR and CDR2 FQNEAQ (reference sequence). The CDR3 contains 14 residues. CDR3 loop: CASSSRGGVSEQYF. In DNA form, the CDR3 reads TGTGCCAGCAGCTCCCGGGGTGGGGTTAGCGAGCAGTACTTC.

CDR3 sequence reads: CASTLSITGETQYF. Here the CDR3 DNA reads TGTGCCAGCACTCTAAGTATTACGGGGGAGACCCAGTACTTC. The V call is TRBV6-1, the J call TRBJ2-5; the D gene is possibly TRBD2 (5 bases). Germline loops: CDR1 MNHNS, CDR2 SASEGT. Trimming took off 7 bases at V and 5 bases at J, with 17 bases between the two ends. This CDR3 has 14 amino acids.

This rearrangement joins TRBV27 to TRBJ1-4; a weak D match, TRBD1 (5 bases). The V gene's germline CDR1 is MNHEY and CDR2 SMNVEV (reference sequence). CDR3 length equals 16 residues. Trimming removed 3 bases at V and 6 bases at J, with 17 bases between. CDR3 residues: CASSFSVGAVHEKLFF. CDR3 coding DNA: TGTGCCAGCAGTTTCTCGGTTGGGGCAGTTCATGAAAAACTGTTTTTT.

This rearrangement joins TRBV5-6 to TRBJ2-3; TRBD2 might be the D (6 bases). Germline V lookup: CDR1 SGHDT, CDR2 YYEEEE. Trimming cost V 2 bases and J 4 bases, with 11 bases left between them. The CDR3 is 14 amino acids. DNA for the CDR3: TGTGCCAGCAGCTTTGGCGGGGACGCAGATACGCAGTATTTT. Translated: CASSFGGDADTQYF.

This clone was found once. The chain recombines TRBV19 with TRBJ1-5; 9 bases match TRBD1. This CDR3 has 15 residues. Germline V gives CDR1 LNHDA, CDR2 SQIVND (reference sequence). J gave up 3 bases and V 3 bases, and 3 bases lay outside the gene matches. The CDR3: CASSIGQGYNQPQHF. The CDR3 DNA reads TGTGCCAGTAGTATCGGACAGGGGTACAATCAGCCCCAGCATTTT.

V usage is TRBV2 and J usage is TRBJ1-5; 9 bases are shared with TRBD1. Trimming removed 2 bases from V and 7 bases from J; junction bases left unmatched: 3. The germline V gene encodes CDR1 SNHLY and CDR2 FYNNEI. There are 14 residues in the CDR3. CDR3 bases: TGTGCCAGCAGTGAAACAGGGGGCAGGCAGCCCCAGCATTTT. Residues: CASSETGGRQPQHF.

A remark on this clone: Germline and junction disagree at one end, which may indicate a read error. This chain joins TRBV7-9 and TRBJ1-1, with a weak D call TRBD1 (5 bases). The CDR3 runs to 12 residues. The germline gives CDR1 SEHNR, CDR2 FQNEAQ (reference sequence). The CDR3 DNA reads as TGTTCCAGCAGCTTAGAGAAGGGGTATGCTTTCTTT. Its translation is CSSSLEKGYAFF.

V gene TRBV9 combines with J gene TRBJ1-4; D call uncertain. The V end was cut by 2 bases, the J end by 0 bases, with 8 bases between. Looked up from germline, CDR1 is SGDLS and CDR2 is YYNGEE. This CDR3 has 15 residues. CDR3 coding DNA: TGTGCCAGCAGCGTTTCCTTTGCAACTAATGAAAAACTGTTTTTT. Protein: CASSVSFATNEKLFF.

The V gene is TRBV14, the J gene TRBJ2-3, with TRBD1 as a possible D gene (7 bases). Deletions cut 2 bases from V and 0 bases from J, with 15 bases between. The CDR3 spans 17 residues. The germline V gene encodes CDR1 SGHDN and CDR2 FVKESK. In nucleotides, the CDR3 is TGTGCCAGCAGCCAAAAAAGGGGGCGGGAAAGCACAGATACGCAGTATTTT. Its translation: CASSQKRGRESTDTQYF.

The V call is TRBV7-6, the J call TRBJ2-7, with D possibly matching TRBD1 (6 bases). The germline gives CDR1 SGHVS, CDR2 FNYEAQ. The CDR3 is 12 residues long. V lost 5 bases and J lost 5, with 10 bases in between. CDR3 nucleotides: TGTGCCAGCAGCGCCCGGGACAACGAGCAGTACTTC. This gives the protein CASSARDNEQYF.

CDR3 loop: CASGGLWNEQFF. CDR3 nucleotides: TGTGCCAGCGGCGGGCTTTGGAATGAGCAGTTCTTC. The chain recombines TRBV28 with TRBJ2-1, with D possibly matching TRBD2 (5 bases). The CDR3 consists of 12 residues. Trimming took off 8 bases at V and 7 bases at J, with 12 bases between the two ends. Germline V lookup: CDR1 MDHEN, CDR2 SYDVKM.

This rearrangement joins TRBV7-9 to TRBJ1-2; 8 bases fit TRBD1. Germline V gene data show CDR1 as SEHNR and CDR2 as FQNEAQ (reference sequence). This CDR3 has 16 residues. With V trimmed by 3 bases and J by 6 bases, 12 bases remained unmatched. The CDR3: CASSFITPDREDGYTF. The CDR3 DNA reads as TGTGCCAGCAGCTTTATAACCCCGGACAGGGAAGATGGCTACACCTTC.

J is TRBJ2-5 and V is TRBV2; 9 bases agree with TRBD2. V lost 8 bases, J lost 0 bases, and 4 bases stayed unmatched. The CDR3 length is 14 residues. Germline CDR1 is SNHLY and CDR2 is FYNNEI. CDR3 bases: TGTGCCAGCGTGCGGGAGGGGGACCAAGAGACCCAGTACTTC. Translation: CASVREGDQETQYF.